The rows below give T cell receptor beta chains drawn from one sample of a study of CD8 T cells in Susac syndrome. TCRdb reanalysed the immunoSEQ multiplex PCR reads using MiXCR and keeps one entry per CDR3 protein. Altogether some 110,000 distinct CDR3 sequences are present, about 94% being singletons, with the ten largest covering about 0.29%. The sample taken for sequencing was CD8+ T cells from PBMCs. The source of these receptors is a human donor with Susac syndrome. Both conserved end residues are part of each CDR3. D genes are given only for firm matches. Not all rows give a size; the values are once, few, many and, for expanded clones, a class.

V: TRBV12-3/TRBV12-4; J: TRBJ2-3; size: NA; D: NA; DNA: TGTGCCAGCAGCCGGACAGCTAGCACAGATACGCAGTATTTT; CDR3: CASSRTASTDTQYF
V: TRBV5-1; J: TRBJ2-3; size: NA; D: NA; DNA: TGCGCCAGTTCTCGCCCTACAGATACGCAGTATTTT; CDR3: CASSRPTDTQYF
V: TRBV5-1; J: TRBJ2-7; size: NA; D: NA; DNA: TGCGCCAGCAGCTTCCGCAGGGGTGTGGAAGAGCAGTACTTC; CDR3: CASSFRRGVEEQYF
V: TRBV30; J: TRBJ1-1; size: NA; D: TRBD1; DNA: TGTGCCTGGAGTGTAGGGACAGGGAACACTGAAGCTTTCTTT; CDR3: CAWSVGTGNTEAFF
V: TRBV20-1; J: TRBJ2-2; size: NA; D: TRBD2; DNA: TGCAGTGCTAGTCCTAGCGGGCTAACCGGCACCGGGGAGCTGTTTTTT; CDR3: CSASPSGLTGTGELFF
V: TRBV27; J: TRBJ2-7; size: NA; D: TRBD1; DNA: TGTGCCAGCAGTTTAGGGGGACAGGGTTACGAGCAGTACTTC; CDR3: CASSLGGQGYEQYF
V: TRBV9; J: TRBJ2-2; size: few; D: NA; DNA: TGTGCCAGCAGCGTAGATGGTACCGGGGAGCTGTTTTTT; CDR3: CASSVDGTGELFF
V: TRBV29-1; J: TRBJ2-7; size: NA; D: TRBD1; DNA: TGCAGCGTTGCCTGGTACCGGGACAGGGGCTCATTCGAGCAGTACTTC; CDR3: CSVAWYRDRGSFEQYF
V: TRBV20-1; J: TRBJ2-6; size: NA; D: NA; DNA: TGCAGTGCTAGAGGGGGTGGGAGCTCTGGGGCCAACGTCCTGACTTTC; CDR3: CSARGGGSSGANVLTF
V: TRBV20-1; J: TRBJ2-7; size: NA; D: NA; DNA: TGCAGTGCTAGAGAGAAAGGCTCCTACGAGCAGTACTTC; CDR3: CSAREKGSYEQYF
V: TRBV25-1; J: TRBJ1-6; size: NA; D: TRBD1; DNA: TGTGCCAGCAGTGACAACAGGGGCCCCTATAATTCACCCCTCCACTTT; CDR3: CASSDNRGPYNSPLHF
V: TRBV27; J: TRBJ1-6; size: NA; D: NA; DNA: TGTGCCAGCAGTTTCCCCGGTTGGGCCCTCCACTTT; CDR3: CASSFPGWALHF
V: TRBV6-2/TRBV6-3; J: TRBJ2-1; size: NA; D: NA; DNA: TGTGCCACAGGGGGGGGAGGTAATGAGCAGTTCTTC; CDR3: CATGGGGNEQFF
V: TRBV5-1; J: TRBJ2-7; size: few; D: NA; DNA: TGCGCCAGCAGCTGGGTTACAGGGCACGAGCAGTACTTC; CDR3: CASSWVTGHEQYF
V: TRBV14; J: TRBJ1-1; size: NA; D: NA; DNA: TGTGCCAGCAGCCTCCTTGGGGGGCAGGCCCTGAACACTGAAGCTTTCTTT; CDR3: CASSLLGGQALNTEAFF
V: TRBV4-1; J: TRBJ2-7; size: NA; D: TRBD2; DNA: TGCGCCAGCAGCAGGGCTAGCGGGGAGAGCTCCTACGAGCAGTACTTC; CDR3: CASSRASGESSYEQYF
V: TRBV4-2; J: TRBJ2-1; size: NA; D: TRBD2; DNA: TGTGCCAGCAGCCAAGATGGCGGGGGTGAATACAATGAGCAGTTCTTC; CDR3: CASSQDGGGEYNEQFF
V: TRBV27; J: TRBJ1-1; size: NA; D: TRBD1; DNA: TGTGCCAGCATGGGACAGGGGATTGAAGCTTTCTTT; CDR3: CASMGQGIEAFF
V: TRBV27; J: TRBJ1-2; size: NA; D: NA; DNA: TGTGCCAGCAGTTTATACGCGGCAGCTAACTATGGCTACACCTTC; CDR3: CASSLYAAANYGYTF
V: TRBV4-2; J: TRBJ2-7; size: NA; D: NA; DNA: TGTGCCAGCAGCCCGTTCGGAGGGGGCTACGAGCAGTACTTC; CDR3: CASSPFGGGYEQYF
V: TRBV9; J: TRBJ2-2; size: NA; D: NA; DNA: TGTGCCAGCAGCGTAAGGGCCACCGGGGAGCTGTTTTTT; CDR3: CASSVRATGELFF
V: TRBV6-5; J: TRBJ2-1; size: NA; D: TRBD1; DNA: TGTGCCAGCAGTTACTTAGACAGGGTCTACAATGAGCAGTTCTTC; CDR3: CASSYLDRVYNEQFF
V: TRBV21-1; J: TRBJ2-7; size: NA; D: NA; DNA: TGTGCCAGCAGCACACGGGACAGGGTACCCCACGAGCAGTACTTC; CDR3: CASSTRDRVPHEQYF
V: TRBV15; J: TRBJ1-4; size: NA; D: NA; DNA: TGTGCCACCAGCGGGGGTGAAAAACTGTTTTTT; CDR3: CATSGGEKLFF
V: TRBV19; J: TRBJ1-1; size: NA; D: TRBD1; DNA: TGTGCCAGTAGTCTGACAGGGGGGGGTGAAGCTTTCTTT; CDR3: CASSLTGGGEAFF
V: TRBV5-4; J: TRBJ2-7; size: NA; D: NA; DNA: TGTGCCAGCAGCCCGAGCCCAGGGTGGGTAAACGAGCAGTACTTC; CDR3: CASSPSPGWVNEQYF
V: TRBV9; J: TRBJ2-1; size: NA; D: TRBD1; DNA: TGTGCCAGCAGCGTCTATCCGGGACAGGGCGCTGATGAGCAGTTCTTC; CDR3: CASSVYPGQGADEQFF
V: TRBV30; J: TRBJ2-2; size: NA; D: TRBD1; DNA: TGTGCCTCAGGACAGGGGTCATCCGGGGAGCTGTTTTTT; CDR3: CASGQGSSGELFF
V: TRBV6-2/TRBV6-3; J: TRBJ1-5; size: NA; D: NA; DNA: TGTGCCAGCAGTTACGGGGTAAATCAGCCCCAGCATTTT; CDR3: CASSYGVNQPQHF
V: TRBV29-1; J: TRBJ2-5; size: NA; D: NA; DNA: TGCAGTGGGTTATGGGGAGAGACCCAGTACTTC; CDR3: CSGLWGETQYF
V: TRBV9; J: TRBJ1-6; size: NA; D: NA; DNA: TGTGCCAGCAGCGTAGTGGCAGACCTTAACTATAATTCACCCCTCCACTTT; CDR3: CASSVVADLNYNSPLHF
V: TRBV6-5; J: TRBJ2-7; size: NA; D: NA; DNA: TGTGCCAGCAGTTACTCGACGGCCACCTACGAGCAGTACTTC; CDR3: CASSYSTATYEQYF
V: TRBV20-1; J: TRBJ2-7; size: NA; D: TRBD2; DNA: TGCAGTGCTGATTCTAGCGGGGGGGCCTACGAGCAGTACTTC; CDR3: CSADSSGGAYEQYF
V: TRBV7-9; J: TRBJ2-3; size: once; D: NA; DNA: TGTGCCAGCAGCTGGGGCTCTTATGGGACAGATACGCAGTATTTT; CDR3: CASSWGSYGTDTQYF
V: TRBV5-1; J: TRBJ2-5; size: NA; D: TRBD2; DNA: TGCGCCAGCAGAGAGACTAGCGGCCAAGAGACCCAGTACTTC; CDR3: CASRETSGQETQYF
V: TRBV20-1; J: TRBJ2-7; size: NA; D: TRBD2; DNA: TGCAGTGCTAGTCGTCTAAGCGGGGGGGCCTACGAGCAGTACTTC; CDR3: CSASRLSGGAYEQYF
V: TRBV4-1; J: TRBJ1-5; size: NA; D: NA; DNA: TGCGCCAGCAGCCAAGTTGGTCCGGTAGGTCAGCCCCAGCATTTT; CDR3: CASSQVGPVGQPQHF
V: TRBV4-1; J: TRBJ1-2; size: NA; D: NA; DNA: TGCGCCAGCAGCCTGACAGCGCAACAAGACTATGGCTACACCTTC; CDR3: CASSLTAQQDYGYTF
V: TRBV13; J: TRBJ2-7; size: NA; D: NA; DNA: TGTGCCAGCAGCCAAGGGGGGGGCCGTACCTACGAGCAGTACTTC; CDR3: CASSQGGGRTYEQYF
V: TRBV24-1; J: TRBJ2-3; size: NA; D: NA; DNA: TGTGCCACCAGAGGGGGGGGGAGCACAGATACGCAGTATTTT; CDR3: CATRGGGSTDTQYF
V: TRBV27; J: TRBJ1-1; size: NA; D: NA; DNA: TGTGCCAGCAGTTTATCACAGTACACTGAAGCTTTCTTT; CDR3: CASSLSQYTEAFF
V: TRBV12-3/TRBV12-4; J: TRBJ1-2; size: NA; D: NA; DNA: TGTGCCAGCATGGGGGTAATACCGGTCTACACCTTC; CDR3: CASMGVIPVYTF
V: TRBV2; J: TRBJ1-2; size: NA; D: NA; DNA: TGTGCCAGCAGTGAAGTACAGGAAAACTATGGCTACACCTTC; CDR3: CASSEVQENYGYTF
V: TRBV27; J: TRBJ2-1; size: NA; D: TRBD2; DNA: TGTGCCAGCAGTTTATTTAGCGGGGTCGACAATGAGCAGTTCTTC; CDR3: CASSLFSGVDNEQFF
V: TRBV5-1; J: TRBJ1-1; size: NA; D: NA; DNA: TGCGCCAGCAGCTTGGTATCTACAAACACTGAAGCTTTCTTT; CDR3: CASSLVSTNTEAFF
V: TRBV29-1; J: TRBJ2-5; size: NA; D: TRBD2; DNA: TGCAGCGTTGAAGGGACTAGCGGGAGACAAGAGACCCAGTACTTC; CDR3: CSVEGTSGRQETQYF
V: TRBV25-1; J: TRBJ2-5; size: NA; D: NA; DNA: TGTGCCAGCAGTGATATTGACAGTCTTCAAGAGACCCAGTACTTC; CDR3: CASSDIDSLQETQYF
V: TRBV6-6; J: TRBJ2-1; size: NA; D: NA; DNA: TGTGCCAGCAGTCTGCTAGGGGGGGGCTCCTACAATGAGCAGTTCTTC; CDR3: CASSLLGGGSYNEQFF
V: TRBV29-1; J: TRBJ1-1; size: NA; D: TRBD1; DNA: TGCAGCGTTGAAGGAGAGGGGGCGGTAGCTTTCTTT; CDR3: CSVEGEGAVAFF
V: TRBV20-1; J: TRBJ2-7; size: NA; D: TRBD2; DNA: TGCAGTGCTAGAGTTGGTCCGGGACTAGCGGACTACGAGCAGTACTTC; CDR3: CSARVGPGLADYEQYF
V: TRBV12-3/TRBV12-4; J: TRBJ2-5; size: NA; D: NA; DNA: TGTGCCAGCAGTTCCTCGGACTATCCCGAAGAGACCCAGTACTTC; CDR3: CASSSSDYPEETQYF
V: TRBV14; J: TRBJ2-1; size: NA; D: TRBD1; DNA: TGTGCCAGCAGCCAAGATACAGGGGGCCCATACAATGAGCAGTTCTTC; CDR3: CASSQDTGGPYNEQFF
V: TRBV5-4; J: TRBJ2-7; size: NA; D: NA; DNA: TGTGCCAGCAGCTTCGACCGCTCCTACGAGCAGTACTTC; CDR3: CASSFDRSYEQYF
V: TRBV7-9; J: TRBJ1-1; size: NA; D: NA; DNA: TGTGCCAGCAGCCGAGGACAGAGGGGTACTGAAGCTTTCTTT; CDR3: CASSRGQRGTEAFF
V: TRBV15; J: TRBJ2-3; size: NA; D: NA; DNA: TGTGCCACCAGCACGGCGGGGTCCAGGGATACGCAGTATTTT; CDR3: CATSTAGSRDTQYF